A single T cell receptor (beta chain) is shown here with its context. An end of the junction does not agree with germline; a read error may underlie this. This record belongs to a study of blood T cell repertoires in COVID-19. At the level of the study: Samples taken during acute and convalescent COVID-19 were collected in the United States, Italy and Spain. T cells, B-cell-depleted T cells, or PBMCs provided the cDNA or gDNA that served as material.

Germline V gene sequence: CDR1 SGHKS, CDR2 YYEKEE (reference sequence). This CDR3 spans 12 amino acids. Per the authors' pipeline: Reference gene primer amplification yielded estimated nucleated cell counts. This table comes from immunoSEQ multiplex PCR, and its TCRdb copy is limited to in-frame clones, with some not included. That table furnishes V, J and clone size, whereas the DNA furnished D and trimming. The sample shows approximately 200,000 clones, less than 85% of them seen only once. Sequenced material: peripheral blood. The chain combines TRBV5-5 with TRBJ2-4, with a weak D call TRBD2 (5 bases). This clonotype originated in a woman aged 45 to 65 with acute or convalescent COVID-19. The CDR3 here is CASSLAGGPQHF. CDR3 sequence (DNA): TGTGCCAGCAGCTTGGCCGGCGGGCCCCAGCACTTC.